This entry is about one T cell receptor beta chain. These data are taken from a study of control samples from healthy donors and cancer patients. Per the germline V gene, CDR1 is SGHDN and CDR2 is FVKESK. The CDR3 runs to 17 residues. V shed 5 bases and J shed 0 bases, with 17 bases lying between them. TCRdb's table, derived via immunoSEQ multiplex PCR, lists solely in-frame clones and lacks some. This table holds roughly 73,000 clones, about 92% found once. This TCR derives from a woman in her sixties in good health. The chain uses TRBV14 and TRBJ2-1; D is perhaps TRBD2 (5 bases). Sequencing was carried out using blood. The CDR3 here is CASSSQFGGGSYNEQFF. The CDR3 DNA follows: TGTGCCAGCAGCTCCCAGTTCGGAGGAGGCTCCTACAATGAGCAGTTCTTC. Combining the CDR3 with reference TRBV14 and TRBJ2-1 gives the whole variable domain EAGVTQFPSHSVIEKGQTVTLRCDPISGHDNLYWYRRVMGKEIKFLLHFVKESKQDESGMPNNRFLAERTGGTYSTLKVQPAELEDSGVYFCASSSQFGGGSYNEQFFGPGTRLTVL.